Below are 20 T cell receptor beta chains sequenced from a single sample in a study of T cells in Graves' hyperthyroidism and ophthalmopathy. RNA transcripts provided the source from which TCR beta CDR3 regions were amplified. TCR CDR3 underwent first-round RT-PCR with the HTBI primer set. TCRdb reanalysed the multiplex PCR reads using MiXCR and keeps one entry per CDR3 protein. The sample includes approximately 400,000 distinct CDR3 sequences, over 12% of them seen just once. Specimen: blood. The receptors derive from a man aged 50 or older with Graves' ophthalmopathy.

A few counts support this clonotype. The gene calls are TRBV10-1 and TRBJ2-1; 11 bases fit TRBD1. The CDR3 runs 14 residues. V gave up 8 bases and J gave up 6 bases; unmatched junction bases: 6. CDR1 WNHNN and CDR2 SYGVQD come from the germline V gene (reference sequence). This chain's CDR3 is CASGGQGEGNEQFF. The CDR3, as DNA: TGCGCCAGCGGGGGACAGGGGGAGGGCAATGAGCAGTTCTTC.

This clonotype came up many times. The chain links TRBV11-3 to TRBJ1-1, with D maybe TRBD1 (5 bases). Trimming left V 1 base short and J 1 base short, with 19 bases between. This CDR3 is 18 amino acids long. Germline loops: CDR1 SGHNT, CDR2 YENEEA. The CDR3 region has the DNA TGTGCCAGCAGCTTAGTCCGCCTACCTGGACACCAGAACACTGAAGCTTTCTTT. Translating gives CASSLVRLPGHQNTEAFF. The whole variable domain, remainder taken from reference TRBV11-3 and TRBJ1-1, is EAGVVQSPRYKIIEKKQPVAFWCNPISGHNTLYWYLQNLGQGPELLIRYENEEAVDDSQLPKDRFSAERLKGVDSTLKIQPAELGDSAVYLCASSLVRLPGHQNTEAFFGQGTRLTVV.

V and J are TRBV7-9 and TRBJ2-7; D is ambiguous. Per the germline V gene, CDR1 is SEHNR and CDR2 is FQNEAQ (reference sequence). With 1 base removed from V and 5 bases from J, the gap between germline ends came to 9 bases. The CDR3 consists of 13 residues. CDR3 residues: CASSLEEGNEQYF. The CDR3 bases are TGTGCCAGCAGCTTAGAAGAAGGGAACGAGCAGTACTTC.

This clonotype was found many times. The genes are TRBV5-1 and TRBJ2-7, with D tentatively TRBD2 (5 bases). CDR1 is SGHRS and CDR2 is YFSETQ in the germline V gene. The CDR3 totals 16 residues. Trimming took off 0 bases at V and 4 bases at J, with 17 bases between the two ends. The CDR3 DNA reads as TGCGCCAGCAGCTTGGGTGGGAGACTTGACATGTACGAGCAGTACTTC. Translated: CASSLGGRLDMYEQYF.

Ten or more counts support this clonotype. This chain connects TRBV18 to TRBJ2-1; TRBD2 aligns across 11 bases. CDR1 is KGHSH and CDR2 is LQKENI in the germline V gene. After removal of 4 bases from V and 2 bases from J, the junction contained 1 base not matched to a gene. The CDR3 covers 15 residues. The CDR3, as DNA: TGTGCCAGCTCACTGACTAGCGGGACCTACAATGAGCAGTTCTTC. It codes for CASSLTSGTYNEQFF.

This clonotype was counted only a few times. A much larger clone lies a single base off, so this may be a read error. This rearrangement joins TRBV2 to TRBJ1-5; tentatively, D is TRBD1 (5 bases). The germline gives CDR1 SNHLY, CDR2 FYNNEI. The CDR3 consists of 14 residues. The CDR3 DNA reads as TGTGCCAGCAGATCCCTCCCAGGGAATCGGCCCCAGCATTTT. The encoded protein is CASRSLPGNRPQHF.

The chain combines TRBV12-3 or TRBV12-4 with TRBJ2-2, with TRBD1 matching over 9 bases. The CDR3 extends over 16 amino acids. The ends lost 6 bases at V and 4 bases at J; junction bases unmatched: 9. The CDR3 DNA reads TGTGCCAGCAGCACCTCCGGGACAGGGCGCACCGGGGAGCTGTTTTTT. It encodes CASSTSGTGRTGELFF.

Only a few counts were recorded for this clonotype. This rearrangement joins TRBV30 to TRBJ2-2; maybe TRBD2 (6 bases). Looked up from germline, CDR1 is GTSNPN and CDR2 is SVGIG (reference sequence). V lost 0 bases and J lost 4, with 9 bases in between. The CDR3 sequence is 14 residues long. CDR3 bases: TGTGCCTGGAGTGTATTACTAGCCACCGGGGAGCTGTTTTTT. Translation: CAWSVLLATGELFF.

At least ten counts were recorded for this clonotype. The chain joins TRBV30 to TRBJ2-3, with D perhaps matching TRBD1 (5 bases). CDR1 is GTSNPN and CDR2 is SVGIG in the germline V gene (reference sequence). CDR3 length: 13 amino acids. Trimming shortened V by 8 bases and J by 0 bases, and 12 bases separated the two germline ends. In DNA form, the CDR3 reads TGTGCCGAGCAGGGAACTAGCACAGATACGCAGTATTTT. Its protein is CAEQGTSTDTQYF.

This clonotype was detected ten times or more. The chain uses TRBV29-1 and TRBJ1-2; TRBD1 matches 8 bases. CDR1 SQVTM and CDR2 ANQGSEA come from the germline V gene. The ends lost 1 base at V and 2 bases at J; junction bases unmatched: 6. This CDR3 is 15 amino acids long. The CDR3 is CSVEVAGGENYGYTF. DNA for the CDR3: TGCAGCGTTGAAGTAGCAGGGGGCGAAAACTATGGCTACACCTTC.

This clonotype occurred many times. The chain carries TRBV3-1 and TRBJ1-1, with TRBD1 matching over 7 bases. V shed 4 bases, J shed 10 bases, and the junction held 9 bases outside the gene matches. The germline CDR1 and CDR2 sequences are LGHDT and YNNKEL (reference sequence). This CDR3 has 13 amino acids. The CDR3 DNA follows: TGTGCCAGCAGCCCCCCAGGGGGGTTGGGAGCTTTCTTT. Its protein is CASSPPGGLGAFF. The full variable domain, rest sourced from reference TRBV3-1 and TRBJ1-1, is DTAVSQTPKYLVTQMGNDKSIKCEQNLGHDTMYWYKQDSKKFLKIMFSYNNKELIINETVPNRFSPKSPDKAHLNLHINSLELGDSAVYFCASSPPGGLGAFFGQGTRLTVV.

The CDR3 reads CATSLWGNEQFF. CDR3 DNA: TGTGCCACCAGTCTCTGGGGAAATGAGCAGTTCTTC. V is TRBV24-1 and J is TRBJ2-1; D is unresolved. Trimming removed 6 bases from V and 7 bases from J, with 9 bases in between. Germline CDR1 and CDR2: KGHDR and SFDVKD. CDR3 length: 12 residues.

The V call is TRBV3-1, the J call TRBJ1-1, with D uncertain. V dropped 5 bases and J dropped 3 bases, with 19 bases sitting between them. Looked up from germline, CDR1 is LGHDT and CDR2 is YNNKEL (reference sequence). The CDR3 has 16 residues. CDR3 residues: CASSVAGAAWDTEAFF. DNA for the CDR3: TGTGCCAGCAGCGTAGCCGGTGCGGCTTGGGACACTGAAGCTTTCTTT. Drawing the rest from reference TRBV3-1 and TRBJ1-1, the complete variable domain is DTAVSQTPKYLVTQMGNDKSIKCEQNLGHDTMYWYKQDSKKFLKIMFSYNNKELIINETVPNRFSPKSPDKAHLNLHINSLELGDSAVYFCASSVAGAAWDTEAFFGQGTRLTVV.

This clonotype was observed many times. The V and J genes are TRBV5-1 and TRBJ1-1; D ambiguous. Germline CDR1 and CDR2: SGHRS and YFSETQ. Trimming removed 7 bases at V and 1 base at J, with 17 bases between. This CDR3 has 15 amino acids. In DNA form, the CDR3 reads TGCGCCAGCGCCGCCCTCCAAAATAGGAACACTGAAGCTTTCTTT. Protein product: CASAALQNRNTEAFF.

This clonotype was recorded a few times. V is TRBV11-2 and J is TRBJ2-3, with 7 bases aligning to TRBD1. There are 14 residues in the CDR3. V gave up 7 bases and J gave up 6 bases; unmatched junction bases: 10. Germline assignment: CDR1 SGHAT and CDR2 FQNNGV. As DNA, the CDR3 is TGTGCCAGCAACCAGGGGGTAATCCCGGATACGCAGTATTTT. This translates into CASNQGVIPDTQYF.

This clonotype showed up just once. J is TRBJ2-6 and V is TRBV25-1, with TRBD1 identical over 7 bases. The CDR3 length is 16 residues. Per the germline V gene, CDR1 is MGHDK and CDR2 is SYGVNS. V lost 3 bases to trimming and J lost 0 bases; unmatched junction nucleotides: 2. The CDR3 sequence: CASSDWDSSGANVLTF. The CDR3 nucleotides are TGTGCCAGCAGTGACTGGGACAGCTCTGGGGCCAACGTCCTGACTTTC.

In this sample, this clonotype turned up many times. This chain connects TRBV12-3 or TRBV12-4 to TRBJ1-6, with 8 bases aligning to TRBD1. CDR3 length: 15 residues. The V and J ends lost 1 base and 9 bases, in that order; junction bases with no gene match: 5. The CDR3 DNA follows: TGTGCCAGCAGTTTAGGGGGGACAGGACCTTCACCCCTCCACTTT. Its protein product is CASSLGGTGPSPLHF.

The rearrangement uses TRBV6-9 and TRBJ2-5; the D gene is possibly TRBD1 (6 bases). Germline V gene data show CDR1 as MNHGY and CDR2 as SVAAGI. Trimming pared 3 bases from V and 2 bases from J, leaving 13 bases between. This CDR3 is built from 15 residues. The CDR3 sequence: CASSYFGQPQETQYF. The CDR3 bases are TGTGCCAGCAGTTACTTCGGACAGCCGCAAGAGACCCAGTACTTC.

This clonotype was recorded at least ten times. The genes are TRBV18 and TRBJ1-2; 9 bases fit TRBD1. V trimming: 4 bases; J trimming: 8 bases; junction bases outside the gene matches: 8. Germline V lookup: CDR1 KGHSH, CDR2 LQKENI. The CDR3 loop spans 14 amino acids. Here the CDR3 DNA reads TGTGCCAGCTCACGGGACAGGGAGACGGAAGGCTACACCTTC. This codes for CASSRDRETEGYTF.

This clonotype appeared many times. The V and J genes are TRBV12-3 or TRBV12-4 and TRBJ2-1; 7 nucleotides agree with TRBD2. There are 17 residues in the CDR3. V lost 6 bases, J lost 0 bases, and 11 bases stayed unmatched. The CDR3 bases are TGTGCCAGCAGGGCTAGCGGTACAGTTAGCTCCTACAATGAGCAGTTCTTC. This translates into CASRASGTVSSYNEQFF.